These 20 T cell receptor beta chains share one sample of origin, sequenced in a study of blood T cell dynamics during melanoma immunotherapy. Sequencing was performed with immunoSEQ multiplex PCR; in TCRdb, only in-frame clones are kept and a portion is missing. Among approximately 15,000 clones listed, 80% to 95% were seen once. Time point given: week 3, after first cycle of checkpoint inhibitor. The sample consisted of blood, taken from a patient treated with checkpoint blockade. Every receptor here comes from a human donor with melanoma.

V usage is TRBV18 and J usage is TRBJ1-4; TRBD1 might be the D (6 bases). CDR1 is KGHSH, CDR2 LQKENI, per germline. The CDR3 consists of 13 residues. V was clipped by 8 bases and J by 8 bases, with 15 bases between them. The CDR3, as DNA: TGTGCCAGCCTCCGGGACATTAACGAAAAACTGTTTTTT. Encoded protein: CASLRDINEKLFF.

This clone appeared a single time. The genes are TRBV2 and TRBJ1-6; 7 bases match TRBD1. There are 14 residues in the CDR3. After removal of 5 bases from V and 7 bases from J, the junction contained 5 bases not matched to a gene. Per germline, CDR1 SNHLY and CDR2 FYNNEI. The DNA for the CDR3 is TGTGCCAGCAGTAGGGACAGCCAAAATTCACCCCTCCACTTT. Its protein is CASSRDSQNSPLHF.

The V call is TRBV6-1, the J call TRBJ1-5; D not certain. This CDR3 is 15 amino acids long. Trimming removed 2 bases at V and 1 base at J, with 9 bases between. Per germline, CDR1 MNHNS and CDR2 SASEGT. CDR3 nucleotide sequence: TGTGCCAGCAGTGAACGGGGTAGGAGCAATCAGCCCCAGCATTTT. Translation: CASSERGRSNQPQHF.

The chain has TRBV27 and TRBJ2-5; D possibly corresponds to TRBD2 (5 bases). The length of the CDR3 is 13 residues. Trimming shortened V by 8 bases and J by 4 bases, and 14 bases separated the two germline ends. From germline, CDR1 is MNHEY and CDR2 SMNVEV (reference sequence). For the CDR3, the DNA is TGTGCCAGCCCTCATCAAGGAGGAGAGACCCAGTACTTC. It is translated as CASPHQGGETQYF.

The rearrangement joins TRBV11-2 to TRBJ2-1; TRBD2 might be the D (7 bases). This CDR3 region has 15 residues. The V gene lost 6 bases and the J gene lost 8 bases, with 20 bases spanning the gap. Germline loops: CDR1 SGHAT, CDR2 FQNNGV. The CDR3 DNA reads TGTGCCAGCAGTTCCCTTGGGGGGGCCGTTTATGAGCAGTTCTTC. Translated, it gives CASSSLGGAVYEQFF.

V is TRBV18 and J is TRBJ2-2, with 10 bases aligning to TRBD2. After removal of 2 bases from V and 7 bases from J, the junction contained 16 bases not matched to a gene. The CDR3 has 19 residues. From germline, CDR1 is KGHSH and CDR2 LQKENI. Here the CDR3 reads CASSPSPGLAPRGSGELFF. CDR3 coding DNA: TGTGCCAGCTCACCATCCCCGGGACTAGCGCCAAGAGGGAGCGGGGAGCTGTTTTTT.

The chain joins TRBV6-1 to TRBJ1-1; no reliable D call. Germline values: CDR1 MNHNS, CDR2 SASEGT. V lost 1 base, J lost 3 bases, and 12 bases lay in between. The CDR3 is 15 residues long. CDR3: CASSEVSGRYTEAFF. In DNA form, the CDR3 reads TGTGCCAGCAGTGAAGTTTCGGGTAGGTACACTGAAGCTTTCTTT.

The CDR3 DNA reads as TGTGCCAGCTCACTCCGTGTGATGGGGGCGAACACCGGGGAGCTGTTTTTT. It is translated as CASSLRVMGANTGELFF. The J gene is TRBJ2-2, the V gene TRBV18; either TRBD1 or TRBD2 may supply D (5 bases each). Germline lookup yields CDR1 KGHSH and CDR2 LQKENI. The length of the CDR3 is 17 residues. The ends were cut back, 4 bases at V and 0 bases at J, with 15 bases in the middle.

This chain connects TRBV7-9 to TRBJ1-1, with no clear D. Trimming removed 6 bases at V and 8 bases at J, with 7 bases between. The CDR3 has 10 residues. Germline loops: CDR1 SEHNR, CDR2 FQNEAQ (reference sequence). The CDR3 region has the DNA TGTGCCAGCAGTACCCGAGAAGCTTTCTTT. Residues: CASSTREAFF.

CDR3 DNA: TGTGCCAGCAGCGTAGCTTCCTCCCGGGGGGCACTAGGGACCGGGGAGCTGTTTTTT. This codes for CASSVASSRGALGTGELFF. This chain uses TRBV9 with TRBJ2-2, with D maybe TRBD2 (7 bases). The CDR3 runs 19 residues. V was shortened by 0 bases and J by 5 bases, with 23 bases between the two germline ends. Per germline, CDR1 SGDLS and CDR2 YYNGEE. Using reference TRBV9 and TRBJ2-2 for the parts outside the CDR3, the full variable domain is DSGVTQTPKHLITATGQRVTLRCSPRSGDLSVYWYQQSLDQGLQFLIQYYNGEERAKGNILERFSAQQFPDLHSELNLSSLELGDSALYFCASSVASSRGALGTGELFFGEGSRLTVL.

This clone was detected once. The rearrangement joins TRBV6-5 to TRBJ1-5, with a tentative D call TRBD1 (6 bases). There are 14 residues in the CDR3. V was clipped by 6 bases and J by 6 bases, with 15 bases between them. CDR1 and CDR2 (germline): MNHEY, SVGAGI. In nucleotides, the CDR3 is TGTGCCAGCAGAGAGGGGGGCGGGGGTCAGCCCCAGCATTTT. This sequence encodes CASREGGGGQPQHF.

The chain employs TRBV15 and TRBJ2-7; D is uncertain. Germline loops: CDR1 LNHNV, CDR2 YYDKDF (reference sequence). Deletions cut 0 bases from V and 2 bases from J, with 8 bases between. The CDR3 totals 14 residues. The CDR3: CATSRDFQTYEQYF. Here the CDR3 DNA reads TGTGCCACCAGCAGAGATTTCCAGACCTACGAGCAGTACTTC.

The chain joins TRBV19 to TRBJ2-7; D remains unclear. The CDR3 contains 13 residues. V gave up 5 bases and J gave up 1 base, with 9 bases separating them. Germline V gene data show CDR1 as LNHDA and CDR2 as SQIVND (reference sequence). The CDR3 nucleotides read TGTGCCAGTAGTGTCCTCCCTTCCTACGAGCAGTACTTC. Protein product: CASSVLPSYEQYF.

This clone has only a few counts. The rearrangement uses TRBV7-9 and TRBJ1-2; D is undetermined. Trimming left V 5 bases short and J 8 bases short, with 9 bases between. CDR3 length: 11 residues. Per germline, CDR1 SEHNR and CDR2 FQNEAQ (reference sequence). The CDR3 loop is CASSPGFGYTF. In nucleotides, the CDR3 is TGTGCCAGCAGCCCGGGTTTCGGCTACACCTTC. Looking up the rest from reference TRBV7-9 and TRBJ1-2 gives the full variable domain: DTGVSQNPRHKITKRGQNVTFRCDPISEHNRLYWYRQTLGQGPEFLTYFQNEAQLEKSRLLSDRFSAERPKGSFSTLEIQRTEQGDSAMYLCASSPGFGYTFGSGTRLTVV.

The V and J genes are TRBV7-7 and TRBJ2-3; TRBD1 matches at 7 bases. This CDR3 contains 15 residues. V shed 2 bases, J shed 2 bases, and the junction held 4 bases outside the gene matches. Germline V gene lookup returns CDR1 SSHAT and CDR2 FNYEAQ (reference sequence). The CDR3 bases are TGTGCCAGCAGCTTAACGACAGGGCTCACAGATACGCAGTATTTT. This sequence encodes CASSLTTGLTDTQYF.

CDR3 protein: CASSLDLGEDTQYF. The CDR3 DNA reads as TGTGCCAGCAGCTTGGATTTGGGTGAAGATACGCAGTATTTT. This chain connects TRBV5-6 to TRBJ2-3; D is ambiguous. The V gene lost 0 bases and the J gene lost 5 bases, with 10 bases spanning the gap. The germline V gene encodes CDR1 SGHDT and CDR2 YYEEEE. The CDR3 is 14 amino acids.

The V and J genes are TRBV5-8 and TRBJ2-3, with 11 bases that match TRBD2. V lost 4 bases and J lost 1; bases outside the gene matches: 5. Germline CDR1 is SGHTS and CDR2 is YDEGEE. The CDR3 has 16 residues. The CDR3 coding sequence is TGTGCCAGCAGCCTACTGGGACTAGCGGGCACAGATACGCAGTATTTT. It is translated as CASSLLGLAGTDTQYF.

The rearrangement joins TRBV6-1 to TRBJ2-2, with 10 bases that match TRBD2. The CDR3 runs 14 residues. The V and J ends lost 6 bases and 9 bases, in that order; junction bases with no gene match: 7. Germline CDR1 is MNHNS and CDR2 is SASEGT. The CDR3 sequence is CASSGSGRARELFF. As DNA, the CDR3 is TGTGCCAGCAGCGGAAGCGGGAGGGCCAGGGAGCTGTTTTTT.

The gene calls are TRBV6-1 and TRBJ1-5; no clear D. Trimming took 6 bases from V and 3 from J, leaving 12 bases between them. The CDR3 sequence is 14 residues long. Germline lookup yields CDR1 MNHNS and CDR2 SASEGT. In DNA, the CDR3 is TGTGCCAGCAGCCCGTCCAACAACAATCAGCCCCAGCATTTT. It is translated as CASSPSNNNQPQHF.

Here the CDR3 reads CASLGQSSGNTIYF. DNA of the CDR3: TGTGCCAGTCTTGGGCAGAGCTCTGGAAACACCATATATTTT. The rearrangement joins TRBV19 to TRBJ1-3, with unresolved D. The CDR3 consists of 14 residues. Germline CDR1 and CDR2: LNHDA and SQIVND (reference sequence). Between the trimmed V and J ends, which lost 8 bases and 0 bases, there was a span of 11 bases.